These 30 T cell receptor beta chains share one sample of origin, sequenced in a study of blood T cell repertoires in COVID-19. Assay: immunoSEQ multiplex PCR; the TCRdb copy retains only in-frame clones and omits some. The sample lists around 130,000 clones; more than 70% were seen once. The material sequenced was peripheral blood. Source of these receptors: a woman between 25 and 40 years old who had recovered from COVID-19.

The V call is TRBV19, the J call TRBJ2-7; 7 bases map to TRBD1. The CDR3 runs 13 residues. Germline CDR1 LNHDA, CDR2 SQIVND (reference sequence). V shed 8 bases and J 2 bases; nucleotides not matched to a gene: 6. The CDR3 sequence: CASSLGQTYEQYF. CDR3 nucleotide sequence: TGTGCCAGTTCGTTGGGACAGACCTACGAGCAGTACTTC.

The V gene is TRBV7-9, the J gene TRBJ2-3; D unresolved. The CDR3 extends over 16 amino acids. Germline lookup yields CDR1 SEHNR and CDR2 FQNEAQ (reference sequence). Trimming shortened V by 4 bases and J by 2 bases, and 16 bases separated the two germline ends. CDR3 protein: CASSSPTVGNTDTQYF. As DNA, the CDR3 is TGTGCCAGCAGCTCACCGACTGTAGGTAACACAGATACGCAGTATTTT.

The CDR3 region is CASSYGRGNTEAFF. The CDR3 nucleotides read TGTGCCAGCAGTTATGGCAGGGGTAACACTGAAGCTTTCTTT. The J gene is TRBJ1-1, the V gene TRBV6-5, with D perhaps matching TRBD1 (6 bases). Germline CDR1 and CDR2: MNHEY and SVGAGI. CDR3 length equals 14 residues. V lost 3 bases and J lost 2, with 10 bases in between.

About this clone itself: The identical CDR3 is also encoded by other nucleotide sequences in the sample. The rearrangement joins TRBV6-5 to TRBJ2-2; D perhaps matches TRBD2 (5 bases). Trimming took 3 bases from V and 5 from J, leaving 7 bases between them. Germline V gene sequence: CDR1 MNHEY, CDR2 SVGAGI. The CDR3 loop spans 13 amino acids. The CDR3 is CASSYSGTGELFF. The CDR3 DNA is TGTGCCAGCAGTTATTCGGGGACCGGGGAGCTGTTTTTT.

This sequence joins TRBV19 and TRBJ1-5; no firm D call. Germline V CDR1 and CDR2: LNHDA, SQIVND (reference sequence). Trimming pared 5 bases from V and 9 bases from J, leaving 11 bases between. The CDR3 runs 12 residues. The CDR3: CASSPRGTPQHF. The CDR3 DNA reads as TGTGCCAGTAGTCCTCGGGGAACGCCCCAGCATTTT.

The J gene is TRBJ2-7, the V gene TRBV5-6, with D maybe TRBD2 (6 bases). The CDR3 totals 16 residues. The ends were cut back, 0 bases at V and 2 bases at J, with 15 bases in the middle. CDR1 is SGHDT, CDR2 YYEEEE, per germline. CDR3 loop: CASSLGPSAGTYEQYF. The DNA for the CDR3 is TGTGCCAGCAGCTTGGGGCCCTCGGCGGGGACCTACGAGCAGTACTTC.

This chain links TRBV24-1 with TRBJ1-1; no clear D gene. This CDR3 comprises 13 residues. Germline lookup yields CDR1 KGHDR and CDR2 SFDVKD. With 10 bases removed from V and 5 bases from J, the gap between germline ends came to 16 bases. Here the CDR3 reads CATGQFPRTEAFF. CDR3 DNA: TGTGCCACTGGCCAATTCCCGAGGACTGAAGCTTTCTTT.

The J gene is TRBJ2-1, the V gene TRBV7-6, with TRBD2 matching over 13 bases. The CDR3 has 16 residues. Germline CDR1 and CDR2: SGHVS and FNYEAQ. The ends lost 1 base at V and 7 bases at J; junction bases unmatched: 4. CDR3 residues: CASSLGATSGRNEQFF. In nucleotides, the CDR3 is TGTGCCAGCAGCTTAGGCGCGACTAGCGGGAGGAATGAGCAGTTCTTC.

This clone was seen a few times. This chain links TRBV6-5 with TRBJ1-2; 7 nucleotides agree with TRBD1. Germline V CDR1 and CDR2: MNHEY, SVGAGI. V dropped 2 bases and J dropped 5; count of bases not matched to a gene: 8. The CDR3 extends over 15 amino acids. As DNA, the CDR3 is TGTGCCAGCAGTTACCGGGACAGCCCTACTTATGGCTACACCTTC. Translated, it gives CASSYRDSPTYGYTF.

This chain connects TRBV19 to TRBJ2-5, with 7 nucleotides matching TRBD2. CDR1 and CDR2 from the germline V gene are LNHDA and SQIVND (reference sequence). This CDR3 is built from 16 residues. Trimming removed 3 bases from V and 1 base from J; junction bases left unmatched: 8. The CDR3 nucleotides are TGTGCCAGTAGTATGAGGAGCGGGGCGCTCCAAGAGACCCAGTACTTC. Encoded protein: CASSMRSGALQETQYF.

The chain is built from TRBV18 and TRBJ1-3, with D hard to call. The CDR3 has 15 amino acids. Germline CDR1 KGHSH, CDR2 LQKENI. V was trimmed by 3 bases and J by 4 bases, leaving 13 bases between them. Here the CDR3 DNA reads TGTGCCAGCTCACCCTACAGAGATAGAGGAAACACCATATATTTT. Its translation: CASSPYRDRGNTIYF.

The J gene is TRBJ1-1, the V gene TRBV28; 9 nucleotides line up with TRBD1. Per germline, CDR1 MDHEN and CDR2 SYDVKM. Germline trimming cut 7 bases from V and 1 base from J; bases unmatched to any gene: 10. The length of the CDR3 is 16 residues. CDR3 nucleotides: TGTGCCAGCACCTTTAACAGGGGGCAGGGGAACACTGAAGCTTTCTTT. As protein: CASTFNRGQGNTEAFF. The whole variable domain, filled in from reference TRBV28 and TRBJ1-1, reads DVKVTQSSRYLVKRTGEKVFLECVQDMDHENMFWYRQDPGLGLRLIYFSYDVKMKEKGDIPEGYSVSREKKERFSLILESASTNQTSMYLCASTFNRGQGNTEAFFGQGTRLTVV.

The chain uses TRBV30 and TRBJ1-1, with 7 bases matching TRBD1. From germline, CDR1 is GTSNPN and CDR2 SVGIG (reference sequence). Unmatched junction bases numbered 5, after V lost 3 bases and J lost 4 bases. The CDR3 covers 13 residues. As DNA, the CDR3 is TGTGCCTGGAGGATACAGGGGTCCACTGAAGCTTTCTTT. Its protein product is CAWRIQGSTEAFF.

CDR3: CASSLAGEETLNTEAFF. The DNA of the CDR3 is TGTGCCAGCAGCTTGGCCGGGGAGGAGACCCTGAACACTGAAGCTTTCTTT. The genes are TRBV5-6 and TRBJ1-1, with no clear D. V was pared by 0 bases and J by 0 bases, with 15 bases between. The CDR3 spans 17 residues. Germline CDR1 SGHDT, CDR2 YYEEEE.

With respect to this clone: The sample contains more than one DNA sequence encoding this CDR3. The chain joins TRBV27 to TRBJ1-2, with 9 bases fitting TRBD1. Germline lookup yields CDR1 MNHEY and CDR2 SMNVEV (reference sequence). The V and J ends lost 4 bases and 4 bases, in that order; junction bases with no gene match: 4. The CDR3 runs 14 residues. In DNA form, the CDR3 reads TGTGCCAGCAGTTCGGGACAGGGACTCTATGGCTACACCTTC. Translation: CASSSGQGLYGYTF.

The chain employs TRBV9 and TRBJ2-6; 11 bases line up with TRBD2. The V gene end was trimmed by 4 bases and the J gene end by 4 bases; junction bases not matched to a gene: 13. This CDR3 is 19 amino acids long. Germline values: CDR1 SGDLS, CDR2 YYNGEE. CDR3 sequence (DNA): TGTGCCAGCAGCTTTTTAGCGGGAGGGCCCCCCGCCGGGGCCAACGTCCTGACTTTC. The encoded protein is CASSFLAGGPPAGANVLTF.

The chain joins TRBV29-1 to TRBJ2-7; no reliable D call. CDR1 and CDR2 (germline): SQVTM, ANQGSEA. The V and J ends lost 6 bases and 0 bases respectively, with 6 bases between them. CDR3 length equals 11 residues. The CDR3 DNA reads TGCAGCGTCCTTAGCTCCTACGAGCAGTACTTC. Translation: CSVLSSYEQYF.

This chain joins TRBV10-1 and TRBJ1-4; TRBD1 matches 7 bases. The CDR3 is made up of 13 amino acids. The ends lost 4 bases at V and 7 bases at J; junction bases unmatched: 3. Germline assignment: CDR1 WNHNN and CDR2 SYGVQD (reference sequence). This chain's CDR3 is CASSAGGSEKLFF. The CDR3 DNA is TGCGCCAGCAGTGCAGGGGGAAGTGAAAAACTGTTTTTT.

The rearrangement uses TRBV4-1 and TRBJ2-3; no reliable D call. Trimming removed 0 bases from V and 0 bases from J, with 7 bases in between. Germline loops: CDR1 MGHRA, CDR2 YSYEKL. The CDR3 loop spans 15 amino acids. CDR3 coding DNA: TGCGCCAGCAGCCAAGAGCGGTCTAGCACAGATACGCAGTATTTT. Translated, it gives CASSQERSSTDTQYF.

This clone was seen once. V gene TRBV7-9 combines with J gene TRBJ1-1; TRBD1 is a possible D gene (5 bases). The germline gives CDR1 SEHNR, CDR2 FQNEAQ (reference sequence). Trimming left V 5 bases short and J 0 bases short, with 10 bases between. The CDR3 has 14 amino acids. CDR3 coding DNA: TGTGCCAGCAGCCGGACATTTATGAACACTGAAGCTTTCTTT. Translation gives CASSRTFMNTEAFF.

This clone showed up just once. The chain is built from TRBV10-3 and TRBJ1-1; the D is unclear. Germline V CDR1 and CDR2: ENHRY, SYGVKD. The CDR3 covers 14 residues. Trimming took off 2 bases at V and 11 bases at J, with 18 bases between the two ends. For the CDR3, the DNA is TGTGCCATCAGTGAGATTCGTGAGGGAATCTCTGCTTTCTTT. This codes for CAISEIREGISAFF.

V and J are TRBV7-6 and TRBJ2-1, with 14 positions matching TRBD2. From germline, CDR1 is SGHVS and CDR2 FNYEAQ. Unmatched junction bases numbered 6, after V lost 5 bases and J lost 0 bases. The CDR3 extends over 18 amino acids. CDR3 DNA: TGTGCCAGCAGCGGACTAGCGGGGGGCCAGAGCTCCTACAATGAGCAGTTCTTC. Protein: CASSGLAGGQSSYNEQFF.

This clone came up a few times. The same CDR3 also results from other DNA sequences found in this sample. This CDR3 reads CASSIGQSYNEQFF. The DNA of the CDR3 is TGTGCCAGTAGTATCGGACAGTCATACAATGAGCAGTTCTTC. This chain joins TRBV19 and TRBJ2-1; TRBD1 is a possible D gene (6 bases). Germline-derived CDR1 and CDR2 are LNHDA and SQIVND (reference sequence). The CDR3 totals 14 residues. Trimming pared 3 bases from V and 4 bases from J, leaving 10 bases between.

This sequence joins TRBV11-2 and TRBJ2-7; TRBD2 matches 13 bases. V lost 5 bases, J lost 7 bases, and 8 bases stayed unmatched. Per germline, CDR1 SGHAT and CDR2 FQNNGV. The CDR3 spans 15 residues. CDR3 sequence (DNA): TGTGCCAGCAGCACCATACCGGGACTAGCGGGAGAGCAGTACTTC. Protein product: CASSTIPGLAGEQYF. Using reference TRBV11-2 and TRBJ2-7 for the parts outside the CDR3, the full variable domain is EAGVAQSPRYKIIEKRQSVAFWCNPISGHATLYWYQQILGQGPKLLIQFQNNGVVDDSQLPKDRFSAERLKGVDSTLKIQPAKLEDSAVYLCASSTIPGLAGEQYFGPGTRLTVT.

This sequence joins TRBV6-5 and TRBJ1-5, with D tentatively TRBD1 (5 bases). Trimming cost V 5 bases and J 4 bases, with 15 bases left between them. The CDR3 is made up of 15 amino acids. Per the germline V gene, CDR1 is MNHEY and CDR2 is SVGAGI. The DNA of the CDR3 is TGTGCCAGCAGTCTACCTCGACAGCTAAATCAGCCCCAGCATTTT. Amino acid sequence: CASSLPRQLNQPQHF.

The chain couples TRBV6-5 to TRBJ2-5, with D unclear. This CDR3 contains 13 residues. Trimming cost V 2 bases and J 2 bases, with 6 bases left between them. Per germline, CDR1 MNHEY and CDR2 SVGAGI. This chain's CDR3 is CASSYRLQETQYF. The CDR3 DNA reads as TGTGCCAGCAGTTACAGACTGCAAGAGACCCAGTACTTC.

The chain is built from TRBV14 and TRBJ2-2, with D possibly being TRBD1 (5 bases). The CDR3 spans 17 residues. In germline, CDR1 is SGHDN, CDR2 FVKESK. V gave up 0 bases and J gave up 7 bases, with 18 bases separating them. The CDR3 DNA is TGTGCCAGCAGCCAAGATTGGGGCTGGGTTACAGGCGGGGAGCTGTTTTTT. Its translation is CASSQDWGWVTGGELFF.

This clone was observed a handful of times. This chain connects TRBV2 to TRBJ2-7; D is perhaps TRBD2 (5 bases). The CDR3 totals 14 residues. From germline, CDR1 is SNHLY and CDR2 FYNNEI. V lost 7 bases to trimming and J lost 6 bases, with 19 bases between them. The CDR3 here is CASKDQGLTPEQYF. The CDR3 nucleotides read TGTGCCAGCAAGGACCAAGGACTTACCCCCGAGCAGTACTTC.

This clone was seen more than once but under ten times. The CDR3, as DNA: TGTGCCAGTAGCCCAATGGGCGAGTACAATGAGCAGTTCTTC. The encoded protein is CASSPMGEYNEQFF. This sequence joins TRBV19 and TRBJ2-1, with no clear D. V dropped 6 bases and J dropped 4 bases, with 13 bases sitting between them. The germline CDR1 and CDR2 sequences are LNHDA and SQIVND (reference sequence). This CDR3 has 14 amino acids. The full variable domain, in which reference TRBV19 and TRBJ2-1 provide the parts outside the CDR3, is DGGITQSPKYLFRKEGQNVTLSCEQNLNHDAMYWYRQDPGQGLRLIYYSQIVNDFQKGDIAEGYSVSREKKESFPLTVTSAQKNPTAFYLCASSPMGEYNEQFFGPGTRLTVL.

The chain combines TRBV12-5 with TRBJ2-5, with TRBD2 matching over 7 bases. This CDR3 comprises 14 residues. CDR1 and CDR2 (germline): LGHNT, FRNRAP. Trimming cost V 7 bases and J 4 bases; bases outside gene matches: 9. Here the CDR3 reads CASALWGGSETQYF. In nucleotides, the CDR3 is TGTGCTAGTGCCCTTTGGGGGGGTTCAGAGACCCAGTACTTC.